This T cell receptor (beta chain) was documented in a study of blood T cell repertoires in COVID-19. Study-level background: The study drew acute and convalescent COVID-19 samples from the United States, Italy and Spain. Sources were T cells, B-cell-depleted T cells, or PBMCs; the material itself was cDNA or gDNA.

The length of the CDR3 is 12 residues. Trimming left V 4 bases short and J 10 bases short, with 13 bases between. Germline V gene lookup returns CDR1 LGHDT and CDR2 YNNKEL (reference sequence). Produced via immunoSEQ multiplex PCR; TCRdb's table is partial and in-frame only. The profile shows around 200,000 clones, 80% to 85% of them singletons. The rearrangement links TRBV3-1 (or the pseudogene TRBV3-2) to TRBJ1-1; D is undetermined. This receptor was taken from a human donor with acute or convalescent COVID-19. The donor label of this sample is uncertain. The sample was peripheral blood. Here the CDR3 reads CASSLGGRGAFF. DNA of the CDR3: TGTGCCAGCAGCCTAGGAGGACGAGGAGCTTTCTTT.